The TCR beta chain described here comes from a study of OX40 agonist ivuxolimab in advanced cancers. In the study overall: Among those treated, three patients had partial responses, one with hepatocellular carcinoma and two with cutaneous melanoma.

Germline V gene data show CDR1 as MDHEN and CDR2 as SYDVKM. This CDR3 spans 13 amino acids. With 7 bases clipped from V and 7 bases from J, the junction kept 6 bases outside the gene matches. Libraries were prepared by immunoSEQ multiplex PCR; TCRdb keeps only in-frame clonotypes and omits some of them. This sample has tens of thousands of clones, with under 95% found just once. This sequence was found in an adult with an advanced solid tumor such as melanoma, head and neck, liver or kidney cancer. V is TRBV28 and J is TRBJ2-1; 8 bases match TRBD2. The sample here was CD4+ or CD8+ T cells sorted from blood, taken in a trial of the OX40 agonist ivuxolimab. As DNA, the CDR3 is TGTGCCAGCACCTCGTCGGGGGGGAATGAGCAGTTCTTC. It is translated as CASTSSGGNEQFF.